This record looks at one TCR beta chain sequence and its context. The target of this receptor is not known. Base qualities are not at hand, and no much larger clone is one base apart. Each collaborating institution followed its own protocols to collect whole blood in K2EDTA tubes. For TCRbeta analysis, collaborators shipped samples as frozen whole blood, isolated PBMCs, or DNA extracted from either of those sample types. This sample stems from a study of blood T cell repertoires in COVID-19 (dated by TCRdb to about 2020). Describing the broader study: Collaborator samples came from the United States, Italy and Spain and covered acute and convalescent phases of COVID-19. The prospective study material was composed of cDNA or gDNA derived from T cells, B-cell-depleted T cells, or PBMCs. Deeply sampled blood TCRbeta repertoires from subjects exposed to, actively infected with, or recovered from COVID-19 were included in the dataset. The repertoires were released in a freely available public database intended as a resource for research on the immune response to SARS-CoV-2. The samples were drawn from the first 160 participants of the ongoing ImmuneRACE study and from 950 to 1,500 subjects provided by 6 global collaborators. Nearly every sample came with metadata listing a de-identified subject ID, COVID-19 status, age in years and sex. Where available, HLA class I and class II types were taken from metadata supplied by the sample provider and were not determined by assay-based typing. Findings and caveats that apply to the study as a whole: The amount of clinical and demographic metadata varied by source and participant and was provided uncurated.

TCRbeta CDR3 regions were amplified from genomic DNA using the immunoSEQ Assay, a bias-controlled multiplex PCR. From the authors' description of their analysis: The number of nucleated cells in each sample was estimated from the amplification of reference gene primers within the assay. To quantify the absolute abundance of each unique TCRbeta CDR3 rearrangement, sequence reads were collapsed and filtered. For each sample, productive Simpson clonality was calculated as the square root of Simpson's diversity index across productive rearrangements. TCRdb's version of the immuneACCESS table is confined to in-frame rearrangements and falls short of the full clone set. An unresolved V gene accounts for under half of the shortfall where checked; the remainder is of unknown origin. D and trimming come from the DNA, and the V and J calls and clone size come from that table. The table for this sample lists about 110,000 clones; 75% to 90% of them were counted only once. About 1.1% of the sample goes to the ten largest clones.

The receptor's source is a human donor in a cohort sampled during active COVID-19. Sequencing was carried out using peripheral blood.

The DNA reads TGTGCCAGCAGGGGCATGAACACTGAAGCTTTCTTT. Its protein is CASRGMNTEAFF. The chain is encoded by TRBV9 joined to TRBJ1-1; the D gene identity is not certain. Trimming costs V 5 bases and J 0 bases, and their ends lie 5 bases apart. CDR1 and CDR2, looked up from the germline V gene, are SGDLS and YYNGEE. The CDR3 numbers 12 residues from cysteine through phenylalanine. Only the CDR3 region is kept as DNA, spanning 36 bases read in frame from base 1.